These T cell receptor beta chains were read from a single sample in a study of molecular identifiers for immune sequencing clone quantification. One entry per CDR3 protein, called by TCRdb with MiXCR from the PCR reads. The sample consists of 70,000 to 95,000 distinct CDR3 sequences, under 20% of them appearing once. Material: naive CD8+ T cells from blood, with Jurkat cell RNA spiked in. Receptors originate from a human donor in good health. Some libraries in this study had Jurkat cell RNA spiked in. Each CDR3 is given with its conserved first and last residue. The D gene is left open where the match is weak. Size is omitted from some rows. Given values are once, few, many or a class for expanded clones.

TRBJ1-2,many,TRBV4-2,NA,CASSQEGVYYGYTF,TGTGCCAGCAGCCAAGAGGGGGTCTACTATGGCTACACCTTC
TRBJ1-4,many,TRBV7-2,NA,CASSLVGAGPGKLFF,TGTGCCAGCAGCTTAGTAGGGGCGGGACCGGGAAAACTGTTTTTT
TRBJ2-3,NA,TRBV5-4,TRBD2,CASSLALWREKTDTQYF,TGTGCCAGCAGCTTGGCCCTTTGGCGGGAGAAGACAGATACGCAGTATTTT
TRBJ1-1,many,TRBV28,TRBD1,CASSWTGGSGSFF,TGTGCCAGCAGTTGGACAGGGGGCTCTGGGTCTTTCTTT
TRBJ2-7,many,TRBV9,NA,CASSVDGGYEQYF,TGTGCCAGCAGCGTAGATGGGGGCTACGAGCAGTACTTC
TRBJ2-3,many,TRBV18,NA,CASSPNGPPPLRF,TGTGCCAGCTCACCCAACGGCCCCCCCCCCCTCCGCTTT
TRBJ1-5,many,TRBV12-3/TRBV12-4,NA,CASSPLEWGSNQPQHF,TGTGCCAGCAGTCCCCTAGAATGGGGGAGCAATCAGCCCCAGCATTTT
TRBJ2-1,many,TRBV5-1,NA,CASSLNVNEQFF,TGCGCCAGCAGCTTGAATGTCAATGAGCAGTTCTTC
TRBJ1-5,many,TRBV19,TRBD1,CASSSWAGGDLSNQPQHF,TGTGCCAGTAGTAGTTGGGCAGGGGGCGATCTCTCCAATCAGCCCCAGCATTTT
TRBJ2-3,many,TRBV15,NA,CATAPSEGGWTDTQYF,TGTGCCACCGCCCCCAGCGAGGGGGGGTGGACAGATACGCAGTATTTT
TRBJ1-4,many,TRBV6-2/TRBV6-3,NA,CASSYAGTAEKLFF,TGTGCCAGCAGTTACGCCGGGACCGCGGAAAAACTGTTTTTT
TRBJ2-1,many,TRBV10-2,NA,CASSDMGGHSYNEQFF,TGCGCCAGCAGTGACATGGGGGGGCACTCCTACAATGAGCAGTTCTTC
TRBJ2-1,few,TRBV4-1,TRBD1,CASSQDRGTYNAQFF,TGCGCCAGCAGCCAAGACAGGGGGACCTACAATGCGCAGTTCTTC
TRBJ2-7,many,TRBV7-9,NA,CASSLRGTYEQYF,TGTGCCAGCAGCCTCAGGGGCACCTACGAGCAGTACTTC
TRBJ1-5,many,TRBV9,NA,CASSPEWGDNQPQHF,TGTGCCAGCAGCCCAGAGTGGGGAGATAATCAGCCCCAGCATTTT
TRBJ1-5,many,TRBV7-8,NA,CASSSGDSPGEPQHF,TGTGCCAGCAGCTCGGGGGACTCTCCGGGTGAGCCCCAGCATTTT
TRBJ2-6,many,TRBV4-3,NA,CASSQDSRNSGANVLTF,TGCGCCAGCAGCCAAGACAGCAGGAACTCTGGGGCCAACGTCCTGACTTTC
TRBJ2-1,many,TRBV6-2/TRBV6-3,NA,CASSYSYGEQFF,TGTGCCAGCAGTTACTCCTACGGGGAGCAGTTCTTC
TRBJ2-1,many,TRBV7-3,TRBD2,CASSPTGLAGGFKNEQFF,TGTGCCAGCAGCCCGACGGGACTAGCGGGAGGGTTTAAAAATGAGCAGTTCTTC
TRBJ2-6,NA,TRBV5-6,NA,CASSPAGASGANVLTF,TGTGCCAGCAGCCCGGCCGGAGCCTCTGGGGCCAACGTCCTGACTTTC
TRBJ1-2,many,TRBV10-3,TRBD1,CAISEGTGGHGYTF,TGTGCCATCAGTGAGGGGACAGGGGGCCATGGCTACACCTTC
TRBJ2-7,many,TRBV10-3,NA,CAISEMDGPYEQYF,TGTGCCATCAGTGAGATGGACGGACCCTACGAGCAGTACTTC
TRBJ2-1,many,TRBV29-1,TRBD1,CSVRTGDSNEQFF,TGCAGCGTTAGGACAGGGGATTCCAATGAGCAGTTCTTC
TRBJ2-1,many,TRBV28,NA,CASSSPLSYNEQFF,TGTGCCAGCAGTTCTCCACTGTCCTACAATGAGCAGTTCTTC
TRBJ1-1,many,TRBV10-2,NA,CASSEFRTAVGEAFF,TGCGCCAGCAGTGAGTTTAGGACAGCTGTGGGTGAAGCTTTCTTT
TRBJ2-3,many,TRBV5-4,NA,CASSRRTDPDTQYF,TGTGCCAGCAGCCGAAGGACAGACCCAGATACGCAGTATTTT
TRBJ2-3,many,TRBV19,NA,CASSSLDTDTQYF,TGTGCCAGTAGTAGCCTAGACACAGATACGCAGTATTTT
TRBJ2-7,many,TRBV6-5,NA,CASSYGLGAYEQYF,TGTGCCAGCAGTTACGGGCTGGGAGCCTACGAGCAGTACTTC
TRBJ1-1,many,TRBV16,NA,CASSQSLKAFF,TGTGCCAGCAGCCAATCGCTAAAAGCTTTCTTT
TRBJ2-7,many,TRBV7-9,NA,CASSPGAENYEQYF,TGTGCCAGCAGCCCAGGAGCTGAAAACTACGAGCAGTACTTC
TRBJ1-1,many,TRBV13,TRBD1,CASSSVGQGGEDTEAFF,TGTGCCAGCAGCTCCGTGGGACAGGGAGGAGAGGACACTGAAGCTTTCTTT
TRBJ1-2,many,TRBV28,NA,CASTPVRLYGYTF,TGTGCCAGCACCCCTGTGAGGCTCTATGGCTACACCTTC
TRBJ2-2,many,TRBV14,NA,CASSRYKNTGELFF,TGTGCCAGCAGCCGCTACAAGAACACCGGGGAGCTGTTTTTT
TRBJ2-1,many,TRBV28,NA,CASSRLWSLDSYNEQFF,TGTGCCAGCAGTAGGCTTTGGAGCTTAGACTCCTACAATGAGCAGTTCTTC
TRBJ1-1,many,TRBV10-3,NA,CAISDTGQLNTEAFF,TGTGCCATCAGTGATACCGGACAGCTGAACACTGAAGCTTTCTTT